The 15 T cell receptor beta chains listed next were all sequenced from one sample in a study of cytomegalovirus exposure and HLA in healthy donors. 60 Vbeta and 13 Jbeta primers were used in PCR. The assay was immunoSEQ multiplex PCR, and TCRdb's table has in-frame clones only and misses some. Among 160,000 or so clones listed, less than 80% were seen once. Sequenced input: PBMCs. These receptors were obtained from a man aged 40-49 years in good health and CMV-seronegative.

The table lists this clone with a few counts. V is TRBV7-8 and J is TRBJ2-7, with 9 bases fitting TRBD1. CDR1 SGHVS and CDR2 FQNEAQ come from the germline V gene. This CDR3 comprises 16 residues. The trim removed 5 bases at V and 5 bases at J, leaving 13 bases unmatched. CDR3 bases: TGTGCCAGCAGCCGGAACAGGGGGCTCAATATCAACGAGCAGTACTTC. This translates into CASSRNRGLNINEQYF.

The rearrangement uses TRBV5-1 and TRBJ1-2, with D possibly matching TRBD1 (5 bases). V dropped 4 bases and J dropped 4 bases, with 17 bases sitting between them. CDR1 and CDR2 from the germline V gene are SGHRS and YFSETQ. CDR3 length: 15 residues. The CDR3 nucleotides are TGCGCCAGCAGCACGGGACTATCTGGGGTCTATGGCTACACCTTC. Protein product: CASSTGLSGVYGYTF.

This clone was detected many times. The rearrangement links TRBV5-4 to TRBJ1-1; D is ambiguous. Trimming took off 4 bases at V and 2 bases at J, with 15 bases between the two ends. The CDR3 sequence is 15 residues long. CDR1 SGHNT and CDR2 YYREEE come from the germline V gene (reference sequence). For the CDR3, the DNA is TGTGCCAGCAGCCCCAGTGGCAGATCTAACACTGAAGCTTTCTTT. Translation gives CASSPSGRSNTEAFF. The variable domain in full, with the rest retrieved from reference TRBV5-4 and TRBJ1-1, is ETGVTQSPTHLIKTRGQQVTLRCSSQSGHNTVSWYQQALGQGPQFIFQYYREEENGRGNFPPRFSGLQFPNYSSELNVNALELDDSALYLCASSPSGRSNTEAFFGQGTRLTVV.

The chain uses TRBV11-2 and TRBJ1-2; 7 bases map to TRBD1. This CDR3 comprises 15 residues. Looked up from germline, CDR1 is SGHAT and CDR2 is FQNNGV. V shed 5 bases and J 2 bases; nucleotides not matched to a gene: 8. The CDR3 is CASSLRLDRNYGYTF. The CDR3 coding sequence is TGTGCCAGCAGCCTAAGATTGGACAGGAACTATGGCTACACCTTC.

This clone was detected a few times. The rearrangement links TRBV7-9 to TRBJ1-1; 7 positions agree with TRBD1. V lost 3 bases and J lost 2; bases outside the gene matches: 9. Looked up from germline, CDR1 is SEHNR and CDR2 is FQNEAQ (reference sequence). CDR3 size: 16 residues. CDR3 bases: TGTGCCAGCAGCTTCGACAGGGTAAATAGTAACACTGAAGCTTTCTTT. Translated: CASSFDRVNSNTEAFF. The whole variable domain, remainder taken from reference TRBV7-9 and TRBJ1-1, is DTGVSQNPRHKITKRGQNVTFRCDPISEHNRLYWYRQTLGQGPEFLTYFQNEAQLEKSRLLSDRFSAERPKGSFSTLEIQRTEQGDSAMYLCASSFDRVNSNTEAFFGQGTRLTVV.

The chain couples TRBV2 to TRBJ2-5; possibly TRBD1 for D (6 bases). The CDR3 extends over 12 amino acids. The germline V gene encodes CDR1 SNHLY and CDR2 FYNNEI. V dropped 8 bases and J dropped 4 bases, with 11 bases sitting between them. CDR3 in amino acids: CASGWTVETQYF. The DNA of the CDR3 is TGTGCCAGCGGCTGGACAGTAGAGACCCAGTACTTC.

J is TRBJ1-1 and V is TRBV5-1; D gene ambiguous. Germline CDR1 is SGHRS and CDR2 is YFSETQ. This CDR3 contains 15 residues. V was pared by 4 bases and J by 0 bases, with 13 bases between. The CDR3 DNA sequence: TGCGCCAGCAGCAATTCCAAGGCGGTGAACACTGAAGCTTTCTTT. This translates into CASSNSKAVNTEAFF.

The chain recombines TRBV30 with TRBJ1-6, with 9 nucleotides matching TRBD1. The ends lost 0 bases at V and 6 bases at J; junction bases unmatched: 6. The CDR3 runs 16 residues. CDR1 GTSNPN and CDR2 SVGIG come from the germline V gene (reference sequence). Here the CDR3 reads CAWSVQKGQGNSPLHF. CDR3 DNA: TGTGCCTGGAGTGTACAGAAGGGACAGGGTAATTCACCCCTCCACTTT.

The chain is built from TRBV7-2 and TRBJ2-1; 11 bases agree with TRBD2. CDR3 length: 16 residues. The trim removed 5 bases at V and 2 bases at J, leaving 5 bases unmatched. Germline CDR1 reads SGHTA; CDR2 reads FQGNSA. The CDR3 region is CASSQPSGGPYNEQFF. The DNA for the CDR3 is TGTGCCAGCAGCCAGCCTAGCGGGGGGCCCTACAATGAGCAGTTCTTC. The full variable domain, in which reference TRBV7-2 and TRBJ2-1 provide the parts outside the CDR3, is GAGVSQSPSNKVTEKGKDVELRCDPISGHTALYWYRQSLGQGLEFLIYFQGNSAPDKSGLPSDRFSAERTGGSVSTLTIQRTQQEDSAVYLCASSQPSGGPYNEQFFGPGTRLTVL.

This clone has only a few counts. This sequence joins TRBV4-2 and TRBJ1-6, with D perhaps TRBD1 (6 bases). The CDR3 runs to 14 residues. Germline V lookup: CDR1 LGHNA, CDR2 YNFKEQ. Trimming took off 3 bases at V and 10 bases at J, with 13 bases between the two ends. This CDR3 is CASSHLPGDSPLHF. In DNA form, the CDR3 reads TGTGCCAGCAGCCACTTACCAGGGGACTCACCCCTCCACTTT.

The V and J genes are TRBV9 and TRBJ1-1, with unresolved D. CDR3 length equals 16 residues. Germline loops: CDR1 SGDLS, CDR2 YYNGEE. V lost 0 bases and J 0 bases, leaving 12 bases between the germline ends. CDR3 sequence (DNA): TGTGCCAGCAGCGTAGGTTCGACACGTATGAACACTGAAGCTTTCTTT. The encoded protein is CASSVGSTRMNTEAFF. The full variable domain, with the rest looked up from reference TRBV9 and TRBJ1-1, is DSGVTQTPKHLITATGQRVTLRCSPRSGDLSVYWYQQSLDQGLQFLIQYYNGEERAKGNILERFSAQQFPDLHSELNLSSLELGDSALYFCASSVGSTRMNTEAFFGQGTRLTVV.

V usage is TRBV9 and J usage is TRBJ2-5; the D gene is possibly TRBD2 (6 bases). The germline V gene encodes CDR1 SGDLS and CDR2 YYNGEE. The CDR3 has 15 amino acids. The V end was cut by 4 bases, the J end by 1 base, with 14 bases between. The CDR3, as DNA: TGTGCCAGCAGCTCAAATCCGGGGGTCCAAGAGACCCAGTACTTC. It yields the protein CASSSNPGVQETQYF.

The chain joins TRBV7-8 to TRBJ1-1, with TRBD1 matching over 11 bases. The V gene's germline CDR1 is SGHVS and CDR2 FQNEAQ. The CDR3 length is 18 residues. V lost 5 bases, J lost 1 base, and 12 bases stayed unmatched. The CDR3 loop is CASSPGQGASSSNTEAFF. CDR3 nucleotide sequence: TGTGCCAGCAGCCCCGGACAGGGGGCCAGTTCTTCGAACACTGAAGCTTTCTTT.

The chain uses TRBV6-5 and TRBJ1-6, with D perhaps TRBD1 (5 bases). CDR1 is MNHEY, CDR2 SVGAGI, per germline. Trimming left V 6 bases short and J 4 bases short, with 10 bases between. The CDR3 totals 14 residues. In DNA, the CDR3 is TGTGCCAGCAGGAAGACAGCTTATAATTCACCCCTCCACTTT. Translating it yields CASRKTAYNSPLHF.

The chain has TRBV28 and TRBJ1-3; D is perhaps TRBD1 (6 bases). V lost 4 bases to trimming and J lost 0 bases, with 13 bases between them. The CDR3 runs 16 residues. CDR1 MDHEN and CDR2 SYDVKM come from the germline V gene. The CDR3 DNA sequence: TGTGCCAGCAGTTCCACGGACAGCTTCTCTGGAAACACCATATATTTT. This encodes CASSSTDSFSGNTIYF.